The clone carrying this T cell receptor (beta chain) appeared a single time. Its target is not known. This sample is drawn from a study of breast tumors, draining lymph nodes, adjacent tissues. Study-wide results and caveats: Data fit most tumor T cells coming from lymph node, expanding in tumor. Compared with lymph nodes, tumors were less diverse; compared with nontumor tissue, more. That most tumor T cells come from lymph nodes remained unproven.

TCRdb itself ran the multiplex PCR reads through MiXCR, one entry per CDR3 protein. The sample lists approximately 15,000 distinct CDR3 sequences; over 55% were seen once. The length of the CDR3 is 14 residues. V was trimmed by 5 bases and J by 4 bases, leaving 13 bases between them. Germline V CDR1 and CDR2: SGHTA, FQGTGA. The V and J genes are TRBV7-3 and TRBJ2-3, with D perhaps being TRBD1 or TRBD2 (5 bases each). This receptor was obtained from a female donor with breast cancer. Some clones in this sample may be carry-over from other donors' samples. The specimen was tumor-adjacent breast tissue. The CDR3 reads CASSRDPSPDTQYF. The CDR3 DNA sequence: TGTGCCAGCAGCCGGGACCCTAGTCCAGATACGCAGTATTTT.